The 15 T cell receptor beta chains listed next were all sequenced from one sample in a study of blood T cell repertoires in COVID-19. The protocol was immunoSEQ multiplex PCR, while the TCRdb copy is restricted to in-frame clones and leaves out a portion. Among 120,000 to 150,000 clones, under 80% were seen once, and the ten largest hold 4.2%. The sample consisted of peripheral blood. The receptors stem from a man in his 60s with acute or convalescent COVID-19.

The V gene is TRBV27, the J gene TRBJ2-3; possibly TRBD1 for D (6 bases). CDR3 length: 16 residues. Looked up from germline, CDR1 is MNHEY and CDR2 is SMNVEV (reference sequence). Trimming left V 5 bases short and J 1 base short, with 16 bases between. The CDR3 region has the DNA TGTGCCAGCAGTGACCAGGGGCCCTGGGGCACAGATACGCAGTATTTT. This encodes CASSDQGPWGTDTQYF.

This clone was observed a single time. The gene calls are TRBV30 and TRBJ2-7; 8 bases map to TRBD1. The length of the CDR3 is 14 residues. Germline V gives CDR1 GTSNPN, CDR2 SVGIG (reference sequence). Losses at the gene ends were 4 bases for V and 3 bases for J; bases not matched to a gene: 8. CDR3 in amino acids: CAWTPRGHDYEQYF. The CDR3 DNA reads TGTGCCTGGACCCCCAGGGGGCATGACTACGAGCAGTACTTC. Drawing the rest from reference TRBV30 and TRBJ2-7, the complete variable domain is SQTIHQWPATLVQPVGSPLSLECTVEGTSNPNLYWYRQAAGRGLQLLFYSVGIGQISSEVPQNLSASRPQDRQFILSSKKLLLSDSGFYLCAWTPRGHDYEQYFGPGTRLTVT.

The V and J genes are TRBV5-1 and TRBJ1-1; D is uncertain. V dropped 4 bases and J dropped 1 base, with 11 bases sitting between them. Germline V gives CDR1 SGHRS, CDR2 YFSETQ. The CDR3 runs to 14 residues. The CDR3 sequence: CASSLQASNTEAFF. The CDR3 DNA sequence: TGCGCCAGCAGCCTACAAGCGTCGAACACTGAAGCTTTCTTT.

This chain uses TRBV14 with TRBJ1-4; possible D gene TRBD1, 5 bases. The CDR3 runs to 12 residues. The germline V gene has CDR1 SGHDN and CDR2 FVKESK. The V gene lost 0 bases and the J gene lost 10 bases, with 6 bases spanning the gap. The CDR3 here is CASSQDTGKLFF. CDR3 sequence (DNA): TGTGCCAGCAGCCAAGATACAGGAAAACTGTTTTTT.

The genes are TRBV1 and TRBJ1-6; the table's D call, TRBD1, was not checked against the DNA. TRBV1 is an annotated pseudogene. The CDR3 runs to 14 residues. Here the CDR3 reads CTSRKTDISSPLHF. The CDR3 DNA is TGCACCAGCAGGAAGACAGATATCAGCTCACCCCTCCACTTT.

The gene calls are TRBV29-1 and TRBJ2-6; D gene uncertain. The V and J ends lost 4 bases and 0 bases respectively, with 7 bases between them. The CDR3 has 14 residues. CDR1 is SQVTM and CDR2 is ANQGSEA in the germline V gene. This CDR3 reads CSVVADSGANVLTF. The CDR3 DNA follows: TGCAGCGTTGTGGCAGACTCTGGGGCCAACGTCCTGACTTTC.

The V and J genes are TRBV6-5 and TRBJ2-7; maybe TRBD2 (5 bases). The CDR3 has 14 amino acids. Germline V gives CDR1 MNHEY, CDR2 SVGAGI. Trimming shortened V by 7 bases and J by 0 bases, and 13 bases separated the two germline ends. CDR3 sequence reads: CASTPGSGSYEQYF. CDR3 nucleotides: TGTGCCAGCACCCCTGGAAGCGGCTCCTACGAGCAGTACTTC.

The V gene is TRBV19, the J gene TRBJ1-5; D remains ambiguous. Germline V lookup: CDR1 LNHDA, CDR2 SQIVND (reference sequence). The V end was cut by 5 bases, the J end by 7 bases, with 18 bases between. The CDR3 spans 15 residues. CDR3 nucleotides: TGTGCCAGTAGTCCATTTGGAACAGAGATCCAGCCCCAGCATTTT. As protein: CASSPFGTEIQPQHF.

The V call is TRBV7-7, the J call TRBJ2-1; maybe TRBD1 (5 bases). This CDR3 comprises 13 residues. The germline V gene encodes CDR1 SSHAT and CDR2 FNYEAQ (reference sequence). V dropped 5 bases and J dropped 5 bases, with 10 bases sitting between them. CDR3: CASSIDRNNEQFF. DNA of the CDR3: TGTGCCAGCAGCATTGACAGAAACAATGAGCAGTTCTTC.

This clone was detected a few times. The CDR3 reads CASSAQTGGIGEQYF. CDR3 bases: TGCGCCAGCAGCGCACAGACAGGGGGCATCGGCGAGCAGTACTTC. The chain has TRBV5-1 and TRBJ2-7; 10 bases map to TRBD1. Germline trimming cut 4 bases from V and 6 bases from J; bases unmatched to any gene: 10. Germline V gene lookup returns CDR1 SGHRS and CDR2 YFSETQ. CDR3 length: 15 amino acids. The full variable domain, completed using reference TRBV5-1 and TRBJ2-7, is KAGVTQTPRYLIKTRGQQVTLSCSPISGHRSVSWYQQTPGQGLQFLFEYFSETQRNKGNFPGRFSGRQFSNSRSEMNVSTLELGDSALYLCASSAQTGGIGEQYFGPGTRLTVT.

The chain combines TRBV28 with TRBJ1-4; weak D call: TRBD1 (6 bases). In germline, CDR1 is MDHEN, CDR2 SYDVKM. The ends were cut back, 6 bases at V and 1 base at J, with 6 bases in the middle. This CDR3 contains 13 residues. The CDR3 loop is CASSRGTNEKLFF. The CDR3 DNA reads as TGTGCCAGCAGCAGGGGAACTAATGAAAAACTGTTTTTT.

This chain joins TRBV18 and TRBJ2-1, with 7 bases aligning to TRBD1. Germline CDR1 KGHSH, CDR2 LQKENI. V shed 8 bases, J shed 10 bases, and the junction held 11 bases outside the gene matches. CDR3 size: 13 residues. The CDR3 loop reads CASLGQVSREQFF. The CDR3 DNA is TGTGCCAGCCTCGGACAGGTTTCAAGAGAGCAGTTCTTC.

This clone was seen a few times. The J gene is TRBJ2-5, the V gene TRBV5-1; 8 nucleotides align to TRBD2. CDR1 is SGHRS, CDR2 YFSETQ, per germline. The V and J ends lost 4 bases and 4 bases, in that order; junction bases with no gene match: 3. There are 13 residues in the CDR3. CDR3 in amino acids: CASSTGLGETQYF. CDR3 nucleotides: TGCGCCAGCAGCACGGGACTAGGAGAGACCCAGTACTTC.

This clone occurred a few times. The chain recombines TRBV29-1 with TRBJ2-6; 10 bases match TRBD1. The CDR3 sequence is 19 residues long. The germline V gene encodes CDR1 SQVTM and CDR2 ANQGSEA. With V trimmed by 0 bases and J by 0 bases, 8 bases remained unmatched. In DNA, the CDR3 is TGCAGCGTTGAAGATCCGGACAGGGGGTGGTCCTCTGGGGCCAACGTCCTGACTTTC. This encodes CSVEDPDRGWSSGANVLTF.

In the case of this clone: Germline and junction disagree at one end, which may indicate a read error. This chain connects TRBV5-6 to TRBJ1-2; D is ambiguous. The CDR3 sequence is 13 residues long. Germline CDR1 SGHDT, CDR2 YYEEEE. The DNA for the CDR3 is TGTGCCAGCAGCTTGGAGCTTAGCTTTGCCTCATTCTTC. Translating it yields CASSLELSFASFF.